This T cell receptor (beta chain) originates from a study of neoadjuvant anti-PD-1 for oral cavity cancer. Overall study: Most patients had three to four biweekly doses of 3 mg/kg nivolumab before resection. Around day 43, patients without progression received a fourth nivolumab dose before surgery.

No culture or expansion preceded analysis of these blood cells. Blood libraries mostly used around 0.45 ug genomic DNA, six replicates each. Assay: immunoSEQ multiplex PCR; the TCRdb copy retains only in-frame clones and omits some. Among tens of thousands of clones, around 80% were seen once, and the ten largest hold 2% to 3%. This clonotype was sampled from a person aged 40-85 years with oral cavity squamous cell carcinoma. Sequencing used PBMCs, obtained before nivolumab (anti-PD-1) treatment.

The CDR3 loop reads CASSGRQDSGANVLTF. In DNA form, the CDR3 reads TGTGCCAGCAGCGGCAGACAGGACTCTGGGGCCAACGTCCTGACTTTC. V gene TRBV9 combines with J gene TRBJ2-6; possibly TRBD1 for D (6 bases). The CDR3 runs to 16 residues. Trimming removed 3 bases at V and 0 bases at J, with 10 bases between. Germline loops: CDR1 SGDLS, CDR2 YYNGEE.